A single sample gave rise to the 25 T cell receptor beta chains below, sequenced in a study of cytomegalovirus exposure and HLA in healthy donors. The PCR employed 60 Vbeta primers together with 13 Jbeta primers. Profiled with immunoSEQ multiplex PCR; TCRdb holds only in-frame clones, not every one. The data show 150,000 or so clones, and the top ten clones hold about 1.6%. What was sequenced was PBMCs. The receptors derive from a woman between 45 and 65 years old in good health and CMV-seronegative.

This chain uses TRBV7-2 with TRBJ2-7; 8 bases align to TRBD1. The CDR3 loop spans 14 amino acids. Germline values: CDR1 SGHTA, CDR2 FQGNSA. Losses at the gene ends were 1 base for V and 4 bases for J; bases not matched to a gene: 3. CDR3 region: CASSLVGQAYEQYF. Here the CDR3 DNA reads TGTGCCAGCAGCTTAGTGGGACAGGCTTACGAGCAGTACTTC. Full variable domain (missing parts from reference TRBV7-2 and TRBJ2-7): GAGVSQSPSNKVTEKGKDVELRCDPISGHTALYWYRQSLGQGLEFLIYFQGNSAPDKSGLPSDRFSAERTGGSVSTLTIQRTQQEDSAVYLCASSLVGQAYEQYFGPGTRLTVT.

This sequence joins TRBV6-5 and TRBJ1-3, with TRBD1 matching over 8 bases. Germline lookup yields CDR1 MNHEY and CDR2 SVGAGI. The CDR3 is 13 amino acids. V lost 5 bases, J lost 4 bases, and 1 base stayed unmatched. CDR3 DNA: TGTGCCAGCAGTCGGACAGGGGGAAACACCATATATTTT. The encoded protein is CASSRTGGNTIYF.

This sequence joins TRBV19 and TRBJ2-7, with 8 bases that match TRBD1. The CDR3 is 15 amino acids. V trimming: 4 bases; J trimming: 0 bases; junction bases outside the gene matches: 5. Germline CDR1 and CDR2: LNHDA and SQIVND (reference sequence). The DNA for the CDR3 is TGTGCCAGTAGTACAACCGGGACAGGCTCCTACGAGCAGTACTTC. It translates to CASSTTGTGSYEQYF.

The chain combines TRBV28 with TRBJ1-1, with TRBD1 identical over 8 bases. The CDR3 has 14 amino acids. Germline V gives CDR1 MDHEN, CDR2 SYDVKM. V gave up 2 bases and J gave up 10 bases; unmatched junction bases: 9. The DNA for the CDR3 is TGTGCCAGCAGTTTAGACCCCGGGACAGGTACAGCTTTCTTT. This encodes CASSLDPGTGTAFF. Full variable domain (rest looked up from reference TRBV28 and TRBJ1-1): DVKVTQSSRYLVKRTGEKVFLECVQDMDHENMFWYRQDPGLGLRLIYFSYDVKMKEKGDIPEGYSVSREKKERFSLILESASTNQTSMYLCASSLDPGTGTAFFGQGTRLTVV.

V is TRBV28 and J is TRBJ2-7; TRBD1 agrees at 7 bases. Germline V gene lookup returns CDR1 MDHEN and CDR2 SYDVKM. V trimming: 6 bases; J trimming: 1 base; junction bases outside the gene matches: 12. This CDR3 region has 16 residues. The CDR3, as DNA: TGTGCCAGCAGCCTGGGTAACAGGGGCTATTCCTACGAGCAGTACTTC. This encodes CASSLGNRGYSYEQYF.

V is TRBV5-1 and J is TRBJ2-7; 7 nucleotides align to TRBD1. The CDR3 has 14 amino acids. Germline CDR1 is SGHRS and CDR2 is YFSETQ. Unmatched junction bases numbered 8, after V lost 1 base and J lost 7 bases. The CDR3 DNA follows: TGCGCCAGCAGCTTGCGGTCAGGGGGTGATGAGCAGTACTTC. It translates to CASSLRSGGDEQYF.

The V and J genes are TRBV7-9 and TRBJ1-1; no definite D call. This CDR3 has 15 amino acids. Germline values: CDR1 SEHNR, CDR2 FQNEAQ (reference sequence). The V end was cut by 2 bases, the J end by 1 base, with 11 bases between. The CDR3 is CASSLSPGTNTEAFF. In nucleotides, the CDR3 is TGTGCCAGCAGCTTAAGCCCGGGTACGAACACTGAAGCTTTCTTT. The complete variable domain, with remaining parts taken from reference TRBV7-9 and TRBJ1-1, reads DTGVSQNPRHKITKRGQNVTFRCDPISEHNRLYWYRQTLGQGPEFLTYFQNEAQLEKSRLLSDRFSAERPKGSFSTLEIQRTEQGDSAMYLCASSLSPGTNTEAFFGQGTRLTVV.

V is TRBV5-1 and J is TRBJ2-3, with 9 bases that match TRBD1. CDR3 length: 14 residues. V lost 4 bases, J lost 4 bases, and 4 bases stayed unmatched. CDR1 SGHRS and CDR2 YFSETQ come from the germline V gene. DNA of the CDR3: TGCGCCAGCAGCATCGGACAGGGGTCAGATACGCAGTATTTT. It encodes CASSIGQGSDTQYF.

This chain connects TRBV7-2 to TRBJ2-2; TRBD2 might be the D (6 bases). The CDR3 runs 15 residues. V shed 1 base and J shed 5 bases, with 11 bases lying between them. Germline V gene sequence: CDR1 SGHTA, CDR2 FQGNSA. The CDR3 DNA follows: TGTGCCAGCAGCTTAGAGCGGACTACAACCGGGGAGCTGTTTTTT. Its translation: CASSLERTTTGELFF.

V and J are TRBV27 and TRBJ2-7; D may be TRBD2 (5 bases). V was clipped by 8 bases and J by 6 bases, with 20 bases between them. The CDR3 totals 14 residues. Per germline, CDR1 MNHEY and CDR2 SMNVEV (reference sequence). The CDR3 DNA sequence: TGTGCCAGCGCCGGCGGTTTCCTAGGAGGCGAGCAGTACTTC. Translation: CASAGGFLGGEQYF.

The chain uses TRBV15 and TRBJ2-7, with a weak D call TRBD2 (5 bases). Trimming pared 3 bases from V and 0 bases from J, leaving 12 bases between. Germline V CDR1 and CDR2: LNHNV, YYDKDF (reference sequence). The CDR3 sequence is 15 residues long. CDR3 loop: CATSSSGTRSYEQYF. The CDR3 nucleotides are TGTGCCACCAGCAGTTCGGGAACCCGCTCCTACGAGCAGTACTTC.

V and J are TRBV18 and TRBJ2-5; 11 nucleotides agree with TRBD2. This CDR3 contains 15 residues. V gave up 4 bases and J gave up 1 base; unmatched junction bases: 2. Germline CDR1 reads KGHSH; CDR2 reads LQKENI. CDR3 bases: TGTGCCAGCTCACTAGCGGGAGGGCTCCAAGAGACCCAGTACTTC. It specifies CASSLAGGLQETQYF.

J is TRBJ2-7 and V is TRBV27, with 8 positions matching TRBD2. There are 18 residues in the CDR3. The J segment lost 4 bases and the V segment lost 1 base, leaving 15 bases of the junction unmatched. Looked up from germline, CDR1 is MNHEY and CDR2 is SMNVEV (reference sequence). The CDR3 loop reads CASSLLGKAGAGSYEQYF. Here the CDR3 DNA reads TGTGCCAGCAGTTTATTGGGGAAAGCGGGAGCGGGCAGTTACGAGCAGTACTTC.

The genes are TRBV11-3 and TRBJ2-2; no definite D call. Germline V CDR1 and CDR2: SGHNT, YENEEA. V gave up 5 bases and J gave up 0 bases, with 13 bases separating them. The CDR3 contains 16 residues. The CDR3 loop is CASSALGFTNTGELFF. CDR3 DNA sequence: TGTGCCAGCAGCGCCCTTGGCTTTACGAACACCGGGGAGCTGTTTTTT. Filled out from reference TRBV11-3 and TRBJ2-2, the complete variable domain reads EAGVVQSPRYKIIEKKQPVAFWCNPISGHNTLYWYLQNLGQGPELLIRYENEEAVDDSQLPKDRFSAERLKGVDSTLKIQPAELGDSAVYLCASSALGFTNTGELFFGEGSRLTVL.

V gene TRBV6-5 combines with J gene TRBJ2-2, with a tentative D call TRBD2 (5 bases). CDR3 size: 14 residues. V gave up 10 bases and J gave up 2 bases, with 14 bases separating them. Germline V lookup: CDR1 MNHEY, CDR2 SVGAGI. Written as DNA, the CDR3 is TGTGCCACCTACGACTACGGAAACACCGGGGAGCTGTTTTTT. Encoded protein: CATYDYGNTGELFF.

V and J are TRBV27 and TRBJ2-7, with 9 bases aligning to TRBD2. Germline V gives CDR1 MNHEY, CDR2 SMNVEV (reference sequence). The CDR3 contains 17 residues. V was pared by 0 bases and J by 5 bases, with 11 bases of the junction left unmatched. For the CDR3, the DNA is TGTGCCAGCAGTTTATCGGCGGGAGGGCCCCCATTGGACGAGCAGTACTTC. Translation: CASSLSAGGPPLDEQYF.

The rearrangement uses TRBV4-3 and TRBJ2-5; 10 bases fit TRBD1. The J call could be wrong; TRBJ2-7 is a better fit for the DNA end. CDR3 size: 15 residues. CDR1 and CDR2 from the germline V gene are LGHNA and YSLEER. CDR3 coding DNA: TGCGCCAGCAGCCAAGAAGACAGGGGGCCCTACGAGCAGTACTTC. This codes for CASSQEDRGPYEQYF.

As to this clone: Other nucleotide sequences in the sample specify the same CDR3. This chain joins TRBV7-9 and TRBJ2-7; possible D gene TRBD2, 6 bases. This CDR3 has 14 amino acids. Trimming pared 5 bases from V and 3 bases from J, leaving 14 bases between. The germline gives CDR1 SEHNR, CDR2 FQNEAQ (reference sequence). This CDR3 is CASSPSRDFYEQYF. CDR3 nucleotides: TGTGCCAGCAGCCCAAGCCGGGACTTCTACGAGCAGTACTTC.

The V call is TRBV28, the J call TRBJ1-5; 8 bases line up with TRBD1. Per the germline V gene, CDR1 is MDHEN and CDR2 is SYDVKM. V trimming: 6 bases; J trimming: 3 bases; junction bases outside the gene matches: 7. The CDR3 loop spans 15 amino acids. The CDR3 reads CASSPPDRDNQPQHF. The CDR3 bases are TGTGCCAGCAGCCCCCCGGACAGGGACAATCAGCCCCAGCATTTT.

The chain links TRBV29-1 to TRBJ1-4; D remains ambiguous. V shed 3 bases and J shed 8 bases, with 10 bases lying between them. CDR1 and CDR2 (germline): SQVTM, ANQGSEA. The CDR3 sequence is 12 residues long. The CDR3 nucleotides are TGCAGCGTTGAGGACTTGGAGGAAAAACTGTTTTTT. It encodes CSVEDLEEKLFF.

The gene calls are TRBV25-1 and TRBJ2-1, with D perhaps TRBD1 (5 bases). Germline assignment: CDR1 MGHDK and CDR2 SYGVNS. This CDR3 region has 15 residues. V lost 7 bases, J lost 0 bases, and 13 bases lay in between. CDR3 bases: TGTGCCAGCACGAAAGGGGTGAGCTCCTACAATGAGCAGTTCTTC. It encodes CASTKGVSSYNEQFF.

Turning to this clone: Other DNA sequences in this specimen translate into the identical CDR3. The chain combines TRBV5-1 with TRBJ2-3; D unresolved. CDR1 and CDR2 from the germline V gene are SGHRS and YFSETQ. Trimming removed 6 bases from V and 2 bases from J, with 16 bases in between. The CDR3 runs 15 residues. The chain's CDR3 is CASTYRVVDTDTQYF. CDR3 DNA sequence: TGCGCCAGCACTTATCGGGTGGTAGACACAGATACGCAGTATTTT. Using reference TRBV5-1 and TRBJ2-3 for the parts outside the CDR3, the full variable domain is KAGVTQTPRYLIKTRGQQVTLSCSPISGHRSVSWYQQTPGQGLQFLFEYFSETQRNKGNFPGRFSGRQFSNSRSEMNVSTLELGDSALYLCASTYRVVDTDTQYFGPGTRLTVL.

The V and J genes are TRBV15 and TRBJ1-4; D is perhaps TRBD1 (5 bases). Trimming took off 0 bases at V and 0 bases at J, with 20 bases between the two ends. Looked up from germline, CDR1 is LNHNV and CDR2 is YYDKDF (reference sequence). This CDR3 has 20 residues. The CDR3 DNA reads TGTGCCACCAGCAGAGATCCCGGAAGGGCAGGGCCCTCAACTAATGAAAAACTGTTTTTT. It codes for CATSRDPGRAGPSTNEKLFF. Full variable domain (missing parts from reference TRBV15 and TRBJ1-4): DAMVIQNPRYQVTQFGKPVTLSCSQTLNHNVMYWYQQKSSQAPKLLFHYYDKDFNNEADTPDNFQSRRPNTSFCFLDIRSPGLGDTAMYLCATSRDPGRAGPSTNEKLFFGSGTQLSVL.

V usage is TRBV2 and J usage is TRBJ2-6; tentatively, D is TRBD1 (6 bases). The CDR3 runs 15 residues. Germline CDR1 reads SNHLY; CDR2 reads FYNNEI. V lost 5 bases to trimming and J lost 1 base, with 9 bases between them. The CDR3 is CASSSQGSGANVLTF. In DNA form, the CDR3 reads TGTGCCAGCAGTTCACAGGGTTCTGGGGCCAACGTCCTGACTTTC.

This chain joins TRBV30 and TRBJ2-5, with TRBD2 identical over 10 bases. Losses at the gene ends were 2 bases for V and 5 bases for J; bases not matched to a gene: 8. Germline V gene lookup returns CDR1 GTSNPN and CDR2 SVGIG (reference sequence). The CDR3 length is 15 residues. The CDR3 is CAWSSERGGGETQYF. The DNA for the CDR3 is TGTGCCTGGAGTTCGGAGCGGGGGGGCGGGGAGACCCAGTACTTC.